These 23 T cell receptor beta chains were all obtained from the same sample, sequenced in a study of blood T cell repertoires in COVID-19. Libraries were prepared by immunoSEQ multiplex PCR; TCRdb keeps only in-frame clonotypes and omits some of them. The sample lists about 140,000 clones, roughly 84% occurring once. The material sequenced was peripheral blood. These receptors all come from a woman aged 55-70 years with acute or convalescent COVID-19.

The rearrangement joins TRBV2 to TRBJ2-7; a weak D match, TRBD2 (5 bases). V lost 8 bases and J lost 2, with 16 bases in between. This CDR3 contains 14 residues. Germline CDR1 and CDR2: SNHLY and FYNNEI. CDR3 nucleotide sequence: TGTGCCAGCTCGTTCCCCACGGGGACCTACGAGCAGTACTTC. The encoded protein is CASSFPTGTYEQYF.

This clone was seen once. This chain joins TRBV6-6 and TRBJ2-5, with 8 bases identical to TRBD1. Per germline, CDR1 MNHNY and CDR2 SVGAGI (reference sequence). The CDR3 totals 14 residues. J gave up 4 bases and V 6 bases, and 7 bases lay outside the gene matches. As DNA, the CDR3 is TGTGCCAGCAGCCCAGGGGGACAGGTAGAGACCCAGTACTTC. It yields the protein CASSPGGQVETQYF.

This clone was observed a few times. The rearrangement uses TRBV28 and TRBJ1-1; maybe TRBD1 (5 bases). The CDR3 length is 15 residues. Trimming removed 7 bases from V and 2 bases from J, with 17 bases in between. Germline assignment: CDR1 MDHEN and CDR2 SYDVKM. Here the CDR3 reads CASTLDGGVNTEAFF. DNA of the CDR3: TGTGCCAGCACCCTGGACGGGGGAGTAAACACTGAAGCTTTCTTT.

In DNA, the CDR3 is TGTGCCAGCAGTGGACAATGGAATTCACCCCTCCACTTT. Translated, it gives CASSGQWNSPLHF. This rearrangement joins TRBV25-1 to TRBJ1-6; D call uncertain. V shed 4 bases and J shed 7 bases, with 8 bases lying between them. The CDR3 is made up of 13 amino acids. CDR1 and CDR2 (germline): MGHDK, SYGVNS.

The chain uses TRBV2 and TRBJ1-5; 8 nucleotides match TRBD1. Germline CDR1 SNHLY, CDR2 FYNNEI. The CDR3 loop spans 15 amino acids. V lost 5 bases to trimming and J lost 3 bases; unmatched junction nucleotides: 6. CDR3 coding DNA: TGTGCCAGCAGTTGGCAGGGGGCTCACAATCAGCCCCAGCATTTT. Protein product: CASSWQGAHNQPQHF.

V gene TRBV19 combines with J gene TRBJ1-1; D is uncertain. The CDR3 spans 15 residues. CDR1 is LNHDA and CDR2 is SQIVND in the germline V gene (reference sequence). Trimming took 4 bases from V and 0 from J, leaving 12 bases between them. The CDR3: CASSKGRGMNTEAFF. The CDR3 DNA sequence: TGTGCCAGTAGTAAAGGACGGGGAATGAACACTGAAGCTTTCTTT.

This chain joins TRBV6-5 and TRBJ2-1; unclear D gene. Trimming cost V 7 bases and J 6 bases, with 10 bases left between them. CDR3 length: 12 amino acids. Per germline, CDR1 MNHEY and CDR2 SVGAGI. In nucleotides, the CDR3 is TGTGCCAGCATACGGTCCCCCAATGAGCAGTTCTTC. It encodes CASIRSPNEQFF.

V usage is TRBV3-1 (or the pseudogene TRBV3-2) and J usage is TRBJ1-6; D is possibly TRBD1 (6 bases). The CDR3 length is 13 residues. Looked up from germline, CDR1 is LGHDT and CDR2 is YNNKEL (reference sequence). Trimming cost V 3 bases and J 8 bases, with 8 bases left between them. This chain's CDR3 is CASSQGAHSPLHF. The CDR3 nucleotides read TGTGCCAGCAGCCAGGGGGCTCATTCACCCCTCCACTTT.

V is TRBV6-6 and J is TRBJ2-7; 11 bases are a match to TRBD2. The trim removed 6 bases at V and 6 bases at J, leaving 7 bases unmatched. This CDR3 region has 14 residues. CDR1 and CDR2 from the germline V gene are MNHNY and SVGAGI (reference sequence). The CDR3 DNA follows: TGTGCCAGCAGGTTAGCGGGAGGGCCGGGCGAGCAGTACTTC. This translates into CASRLAGGPGEQYF.

The chain carries TRBV7-9 and TRBJ2-3; TRBD2 is a possible D gene (6 bases). The V gene's germline CDR1 is SEHNR and CDR2 FQNEAQ (reference sequence). The CDR3 is 13 residues long. Trimming left V 3 bases short and J 7 bases short, with 11 bases between. The CDR3 here is CASSLTGENTQYF. DNA of the CDR3: TGTGCCAGCAGCTTGACGGGGGAAAATACGCAGTATTTT.

The gene calls are TRBV6-1 and TRBJ1-2, with 7 positions matching TRBD1. The CDR3 covers 14 residues. The J segment lost 8 bases and the V segment lost 2 bases, leaving 8 bases of the junction unmatched. Germline V gene sequence: CDR1 MNHNS, CDR2 SASEGT. The DNA of the CDR3 is TGTGCCAGCAGTGAAAACAGGGGAGCGGAAGGCTACACCTTC. Protein product: CASSENRGAEGYTF.

The rearrangement links TRBV16 to TRBJ2-3, with D perhaps matching TRBD1 (6 bases). V lost 0 bases to trimming and J lost 2 bases, with 12 bases between them. The CDR3 contains 16 residues. CDR1 is KGHSY, CDR2 FQNENV, per germline. CDR3: CASSQSPGVNTDTQYF. The CDR3 DNA reads TGTGCCAGCAGCCAATCGCCAGGGGTCAACACAGATACGCAGTATTTT.

This sequence joins TRBV11-3 and TRBJ2-2; 10 bases line up with TRBD1. This CDR3 is 15 amino acids long. V lost 4 bases and J lost 4; bases outside the gene matches: 3. CDR1 is SGHNT, CDR2 YENEEA, per germline. The CDR3 reads CASSSWTGGTGELFF. The CDR3 bases are TGTGCCAGCAGCTCTTGGACAGGGGGCACCGGGGAGCTGTTTTTT.

This chain joins TRBV4-2 and TRBJ1-2; D might be TRBD1 (5 bases). In germline, CDR1 is LGHNA, CDR2 YNFKEQ. Trimming removed 0 bases from V and 4 bases from J, with 9 bases in between. CDR3 length: 14 residues. The CDR3 region is CASSQDQGSYGYTF. CDR3 sequence (DNA): TGTGCCAGCAGCCAAGATCAGGGAAGCTATGGCTACACCTTC.

This clone was counted a single time. The chain is built from TRBV7-8 and TRBJ1-1; D is undetermined. CDR1 and CDR2 (germline): SGHVS, FQNEAQ. V gave up 4 bases and J gave up 1 base, with 4 bases separating them. The CDR3 runs 12 residues. CDR3 loop: CASSYRNTEAFF. CDR3 nucleotides: TGTGCCAGCAGCTACAGGAACACTGAAGCTTTCTTT.

The rearrangement joins TRBV29-1 to TRBJ1-1; 9 bases map to TRBD1. Looked up from germline, CDR1 is SQVTM and CDR2 is ANQGSEA. There are 14 residues in the CDR3. V shed 6 bases and J 5 bases; nucleotides not matched to a gene: 10. The CDR3 sequence: CSVRETGGRTEAFF. CDR3 nucleotides: TGCAGCGTCCGGGAGACAGGGGGAAGGACTGAAGCTTTCTTT.

V gene TRBV9 combines with J gene TRBJ1-3, with a tentative D call TRBD1 (5 bases). Germline-derived CDR1 and CDR2 are SGDLS and YYNGEE. This CDR3 spans 16 amino acids. V was pared by 4 bases and J by 2 bases, with 16 bases between. The CDR3 sequence is CASSPDSWGTGNTIYF. CDR3 in DNA: TGTGCCAGCAGCCCCGACAGCTGGGGCACTGGAAACACCATATATTTT. Together with reference TRBV9 and TRBJ1-3, the CDR3 gives the full variable domain: DSGVTQTPKHLITATGQRVTLRCSPRSGDLSVYWYQQSLDQGLQFLIQYYNGEERAKGNILERFSAQQFPDLHSELNLSSLELGDSALYFCASSPDSWGTGNTIYFGEGSWLTVV.

The V and J genes are TRBV20-1 and TRBJ2-2; 10 nucleotides agree with TRBD2. CDR3 size: 14 residues. The V and J ends lost 3 bases and 6 bases, in that order; junction bases with no gene match: 4. CDR1 DFQATT and CDR2 SNEGSKA come from the germline V gene (reference sequence). This CDR3 is CSASGTSASGELFF. The CDR3 bases are TGCAGTGCTAGTGGGACTAGCGCTTCCGGGGAGCTGTTTTTT.

The table lists this clone with a few counts. J is TRBJ1-6 and V is TRBV28, with D uncertain. The CDR3 loop spans 13 amino acids. Per the germline V gene, CDR1 is MDHEN and CDR2 is SYDVKM. The ends were cut back, 5 bases at V and 4 bases at J, with 6 bases in the middle. Here the CDR3 reads CASSPPYNSPLHF. CDR3 coding DNA: TGTGCCAGCAGTCCCCCTTATAATTCACCCCTCCACTTT.

The chain uses TRBV9 and TRBJ2-1; 7 bases are shared with TRBD2. CDR1 is SGDLS, CDR2 YYNGEE, per germline. Trimming at V came to 4 bases and at J to 7 bases, leaving 2 bases not matched to a gene. The CDR3 is 12 residues long. The CDR3 protein is CASSLRENEQFF. The CDR3 DNA is TGTGCCAGCAGCTTGCGGGAGAATGAGCAGTTCTTC.

V usage is TRBV9 and J usage is TRBJ2-1, with TRBD2 matching 8 bases. Losses at the gene ends were 2 bases for V and 7 bases for J; bases not matched to a gene: 8. The germline V gene encodes CDR1 SGDLS and CDR2 YYNGEE. The CDR3 has 15 amino acids. The CDR3 coding sequence is TGTGCCAGCAGCGTTGCCGGGACTAGGGTTAATGAGCAGTTCTTC. Its protein product is CASSVAGTRVNEQFF.

The gene calls are TRBV5-4 and TRBJ2-5; the match to TRBD2 covers 8 bases. CDR3 size: 14 residues. Germline CDR1 is SGHNT and CDR2 is YYREEE (reference sequence). Trimming at V came to 2 bases and at J to 2 bases, leaving 2 bases not matched to a gene. In DNA form, the CDR3 reads TGTGCCAGCAGCTTCGGGAGGGGGCAAGAGACCCAGTACTTC. Its translation is CASSFGRGQETQYF. Filled out from reference TRBV5-4 and TRBJ2-5, the complete variable domain reads ETGVTQSPTHLIKTRGQQVTLRCSSQSGHNTVSWYQQALGQGPQFIFQYYREEENGRGNFPPRFSGLQFPNYSSELNVNALELDDSALYLCASSFGRGQETQYFGPGTRLLVL.

The V gene is TRBV6-5, the J gene TRBJ1-4, with no clear D. V was pared by 5 bases and J by 10 bases, with 20 bases between. The CDR3 totals 15 residues. Germline CDR1 MNHEY, CDR2 SVGAGI. This chain's CDR3 is CASSPPGNGKRKLFF. The CDR3 DNA sequence: TGTGCCAGCAGTCCCCCGGGTAACGGGAAGAGAAAACTGTTTTTT.